This T cell receptor (beta chain) was observed in a study of OX40 agonist ivuxolimab in advanced cancers. Study-level information: Patients in the trial were receiving intravenous ivuxolimab every 2 weeks, at doses of 0.01 to 10 mg/kg.

TCRdb keeps only in-frame clones here, not all; method: immunoSEQ multiplex PCR. The sample holds 55,000 to 90,000 clones, 80% to 90% seen once. In this sample, this clone turned up a few times. As yet, its antigen is unknown. The CDR3 sequence is 11 residues long. V dropped 6 bases and J dropped 6 bases, with 9 bases sitting between them. Germline CDR1 is MDHEN and CDR2 is SYDVKM. Findings and limits, study-wide: Expansion of clones was among the lowest in partial responders at 0.1-3.0 mg/kg.

The clonotype originates from an adult with an advanced solid tumor such as melanoma, head and neck, liver or kidney cancer. The V call is TRBV28, the J call TRBJ2-7, with D unresolved. Sequencing was performed on CD4+ or CD8+ T cells sorted from blood, taken in a trial of the OX40 agonist ivuxolimab. CDR3 protein: CASSPGFEQYF. The CDR3 region has the DNA TGTGCCAGCAGCCCGGGTTTCGAGCAGTACTTC.